Below are 6 T cell receptor beta chains sequenced from a single sample in a study of glioma-infiltrating T cells after dendritic cell vaccination. Specified time point: after dendritic cell vaccination, including at tumor progression/relapse. Measured with immunoSEQ multiplex PCR; TCRdb has only the in-frame clones, and not every one. The data contain roughly 60,000 clones, about nine tenths of them singletons. The source was blood, collected after dendritic cell vaccination. These receptor sequences come from a human donor with glioblastoma.

This clone was recorded a few times. The V gene is TRBV6-5, the J gene TRBJ2-1, with 9 bases identical to TRBD2. The CDR3 is 15 amino acids. CDR1 and CDR2 (germline): MNHEY, SVGAGI. V shed 7 bases and J 3 bases; nucleotides not matched to a gene: 7. CDR3 loop: CASIYSGGRYNEQFF. The CDR3 DNA follows: TGTGCCAGCATCTATAGCGGGGGCCGCTACAATGAGCAGTTCTTC.

This sequence joins TRBV16 and TRBJ2-7; maybe TRBD2 (6 bases). Deletions cut 0 bases from V and 1 base from J, with 7 bases between. Germline CDR1 and CDR2: KGHSY and FQNENV. This CDR3 is built from 14 residues. CDR3 sequence reads: CASSQSAGSYEQYF. The CDR3 coding sequence is TGTGCCAGCAGCCAATCGGCGGGGTCCTACGAGCAGTACTTC.

The V gene is TRBV25-1, the J gene TRBJ1-6; D gene unclear. Germline assignment: CDR1 MGHDK and CDR2 SYGVNS. The V end lost 4 bases, the J end lost 8 bases, and 9 bases lay between the germline ends. This CDR3 is 13 amino acids long. CDR3 sequence: CASSGHMDSPLHF. CDR3 DNA sequence: TGTGCCAGCAGTGGGCACATGGATTCACCCCTCCACTTT. Filled out from reference TRBV25-1 and TRBJ1-6, the complete variable domain reads EADIYQTPRYLVIGTGKKITLECSQTMGHDKMYWYQQDPGMELHLIHYSYGVNSTEKGDLSSESTVSRIRTEHFPLTLESARPSHTSQYLCASSGHMDSPLHFGNGTRLTVT.

CDR3 DNA sequence: TGTGCCAGCAGTGAACCGCGGGGGGCCGCAACGAGTTCACCCCTCCACTTT. Protein: CASSEPRGAATSSPLHF. The chain is built from TRBV25-1 and TRBJ1-6, with TRBD1 as a possible D gene (6 bases). CDR3 size: 17 residues. In germline, CDR1 is MGHDK, CDR2 SYGVNS. Trimming stripped 2 bases from V and 9 bases from J, with 20 bases between. Full variable domain (outside the CDR3, taken from reference TRBV25-1 and TRBJ1-6): EADIYQTPRYLVIGTGKKITLECSQTMGHDKMYWYQQDPGMELHLIHYSYGVNSTEKGDLSSESTVSRIRTEHFPLTLESARPSHTSQYLCASSEPRGAATSSPLHFGNGTRLTVT.

The rearrangement uses TRBV20-1 and TRBJ2-5; D is possibly TRBD2 (5 bases). The CDR3 contains 10 residues. The germline V gene encodes CDR1 DFQATT and CDR2 SNEGSKA (reference sequence). V lost 7 bases and J 11 bases, leaving 14 bases between the germline ends. Here the CDR3 reads CSGGSSKQYF. The CDR3 bases are TGCAGTGGAGGGAGTAGTAAGCAGTACTTC.

The chain is built from TRBV5-4 and TRBJ2-5; 8 bases agree with TRBD2. This CDR3 region has 16 residues. J gave up 5 bases and V 4 bases, and 13 bases lay outside the gene matches. From germline, CDR1 is SGHNT and CDR2 YYREEE (reference sequence). CDR3 residues: CASSPQGAGVAETQYF. As DNA, the CDR3 is TGTGCCAGCAGCCCCCAAGGAGCGGGGGTGGCGGAGACCCAGTACTTC.